A single sample is the source of the 15 T cell receptor beta chains below, sequenced in a study of human T cells and chemical hapten exposure. One entry per CDR3 protein results from TCRdb running MiXCR on the RACE reads. The sample carries about 98,000 distinct CDR3 sequences, more than 10% recorded once. The time point is: pre-sensitization, week 0. Regarding treatment: therapeutic diphenylcyclopropenone sensitization with weekly scalp DPC. This material consisted of whole blood, taken in connection with sensitization to the hapten diphenylcyclopropenone (DPC). These receptor sequences come from a woman aged 55-70 years with alopecia areata. Some clones in this sample may be carry-over from other donors' samples.

The chain employs TRBV23-1 and TRBJ2-1; D gene unclear. TRBV23-1 is classed as an ORF, of uncertain function. Trimming took 6 bases from V and 4 from J, leaving 4 bases between them. CDR3 size: 11 residues. CDR3 DNA: TGCGCCAGCAGACGTTACAATGAGCAGTTCTTC. As protein: CASRRYNEQFF.

This clonotype was observed many times. This chain joins TRBV7-8 and TRBJ1-4; no firm D call. The ends were cut back, 6 bases at V and 8 bases at J, with 22 bases in the middle. The CDR3 is 16 residues long. Per the germline V gene, CDR1 is SGHVS and CDR2 is FQNEAQ. CDR3 nucleotide sequence: TGTGCCAGCAGTCAAATCTCGGCGGCAGGCATCGAAAAACTGTTTTTT. It translates to CASSQISAAGIEKLFF.

There are many counts of this clonotype. The CDR3 loop is CASVRIFSNYGYTF. The CDR3 DNA sequence: TGTGCCAGCGTTAGGATCTTTTCTAACTATGGCTACACCTTC. The chain recombines TRBV6-1 with TRBJ1-2; D gene ambiguous. V was clipped by 8 bases and J by 0 bases, with 13 bases between them. Germline loops: CDR1 MNHNS, CDR2 SASEGT. The CDR3 has 14 residues.

This clonotype was seen more than once but under ten times. The chain is built from TRBV7-2 and TRBJ1-5; 9 bases match TRBD1. Germline assignment: CDR1 SGHTA and CDR2 FQGNSA. The CDR3 sequence is 15 residues long. The V segment lost 4 bases and the J segment 5 bases; nucleotides outside the gene matches: 6. DNA for the CDR3: TGTGCCAGCAGCTACTCCGGGACAGGGTATCAGCCCCAGCATTTT. Translation gives CASSYSGTGYQPQHF.

CDR3 region: CSARDASSGEGYEQYF. The CDR3 nucleotides are TGCAGTGCTAGAGATGCGAGTAGCGGGGAAGGGTACGAGCAGTACTTC. The chain combines TRBV20-1 with TRBJ2-7; TRBD2 aligns across 8 bases. Germline V gene data show CDR1 as DFQATT and CDR2 as SNEGSKA (reference sequence). The CDR3 is made up of 16 amino acids. V was pared by 0 bases and J by 4 bases, with 11 bases of the junction left unmatched.

The chain links TRBV10-2 to TRBJ1-2, with 9 bases fitting TRBD1. J gave up 10 bases and V 10 bases, and 13 bases lay outside the gene matches. CDR1 and CDR2 (germline): WSHSY, SAAADI. The CDR3 has 13 amino acids. This CDR3 is CATSSDRGIVYTF. In DNA form, the CDR3 reads TGCGCCACCTCGTCGGACAGGGGTATTGTCTACACCTTC.

This chain links TRBV9 with TRBJ1-6; D gene ambiguous. This CDR3 comprises 16 residues. Per the germline V gene, CDR1 is SGDLS and CDR2 is YYNGEE. The V and J ends lost 0 bases and 10 bases respectively, with 17 bases between them. The CDR3 coding sequence is TGTGCCAGCAGCGTAGAGAGGGCGCAAGGAAGGTCACCCCTCCACTTT. This translates into CASSVERAQGRSPLHF.

This clonotype was observed many times. The chain is built from TRBV7-2 and TRBJ2-3, with unresolved D. In germline, CDR1 is SGHTA, CDR2 FQGNSA. This CDR3 spans 14 amino acids. The ends were cut back, 1 base at V and 2 bases at J, with 7 bases in the middle. The CDR3 sequence is CASSLVGHTDTQYF. CDR3 DNA: TGTGCCAGCAGCTTAGTTGGCCACACAGATACGCAGTATTTT.

The J gene is TRBJ2-5, the V gene TRBV7-2; no clear D. The V end lost 5 bases, the J end lost 7 bases, and 14 bases lay between the germline ends. The CDR3 contains 13 residues. Per the germline V gene, CDR1 is SGHTA and CDR2 is FQGNSA. The CDR3 loop reads CASSPGVMRTQYF. As DNA, the CDR3 is TGTGCCAGCAGCCCTGGGGTCATGAGGACCCAGTACTTC.

This clonotype has ten or more counts. The V call is TRBV19, the J call TRBJ1-4; no reliable D call. CDR1 is LNHDA and CDR2 is SQIVND in the germline V gene (reference sequence). The CDR3 runs 14 residues. Between the trimmed V and J ends, which lost 5 bases and 4 bases, there was a span of 11 bases. Written as DNA, the CDR3 is TGTGCCAGTAGTGCGACCTACAGTAATGAAAAACTGTTTTTT. This encodes CASSATYSNEKLFF.

This clonotype came up a few times. The DNA of the CDR3 is TGTGCCAGCAGCAAAGGGTTCCCAGCGGGGGAGCAAGAGACCCAGTACTTC. This codes for CASSKGFPAGEQETQYF. V gene TRBV21-1 combines with J gene TRBJ2-5; the D call in the table, TRBD2, was not verified against the DNA. TRBV21-1 is tagged as a pseudogene. The CDR3 extends over 17 amino acids.

This clonotype was seen many times. The chain recombines TRBV14 with TRBJ1-2, with D maybe TRBD1 (5 bases). CDR3 length: 15 residues. V gave up 0 bases and J gave up 5 bases, with 13 bases separating them. Germline CDR1 is SGHDN and CDR2 is FVKESK. The chain's CDR3 is CASSQDVQPGYGYTF. CDR3 sequence (DNA): TGTGCCAGCAGCCAAGATGTCCAGCCAGGGTATGGCTACACCTTC.

This clonotype has a handful of counts. This chain connects TRBV2 to TRBJ2-2, with a weak D call TRBD1 (5 bases). CDR1 is SNHLY and CDR2 is FYNNEI in the germline V gene. Between the trimmed V and J ends, which lost 10 bases and 1 base, there was a span of 7 bases. The CDR3 loop spans 12 amino acids. CDR3 DNA sequence: TGTGCCATCGGACAGAACACCGGGGAGCTGTTTTTT. Amino acids: CAIGQNTGELFF.

Written as DNA, the CDR3 is TGTGCCAGCAGTTTAAGACAGGCGGATCAGCCCCAGCATTTT. It codes for CASSLRQADQPQHF. The V gene is TRBV12-3 or TRBV12-4, the J gene TRBJ1-5; possibly TRBD1 for D (6 bases). The CDR3 is 14 amino acids. V was trimmed by 2 bases and J by 5 bases, leaving 10 bases between them.

V is TRBV20-1 and J is TRBJ1-3; D perhaps matches TRBD1 (6 bases). CDR1 and CDR2 from the germline V gene are DFQATT and SNEGSKA (reference sequence). This CDR3 region has 15 residues. V dropped 6 bases and J dropped 5 bases, with 20 bases sitting between them. The CDR3 is CSAPRAGEVRNTIYF. The CDR3 bases are TGCAGTGCCCCACGGGCAGGGGAAGTAAGAAACACCATATATTTT.